Below, one T cell receptor beta chain is given with its context. The CDR3 runs 14 residues. Trimming shortened V by 2 bases and J by 5 bases, and 13 bases separated the two germline ends. The V gene's germline CDR1 is MDHEN and CDR2 SYDVKM. These data are taken from a study of cytomegalovirus exposure and HLA in healthy donors. Both 60 Vbeta primers and 13 Jbeta primers went into the PCR. Some clones are missing from TCRdb's copy, which holds only in-frame ones; the method was immunoSEQ multiplex PCR. This table holds fewer than 250,000 clones, 60% to 80% found once. The rearrangement links TRBV28 to TRBJ2-7, with D possibly being TRBD2 (7 bases). The sequencing input was PBMCs. The TCR was taken from a woman in her 30s in good health and CMV-seropositive. The CDR3 sequence is CASSLGGGRNEQYF. DNA of the CDR3: TGTGCCAGCAGTTTAGGGGGGGGGCGGAACGAGCAGTACTTC.